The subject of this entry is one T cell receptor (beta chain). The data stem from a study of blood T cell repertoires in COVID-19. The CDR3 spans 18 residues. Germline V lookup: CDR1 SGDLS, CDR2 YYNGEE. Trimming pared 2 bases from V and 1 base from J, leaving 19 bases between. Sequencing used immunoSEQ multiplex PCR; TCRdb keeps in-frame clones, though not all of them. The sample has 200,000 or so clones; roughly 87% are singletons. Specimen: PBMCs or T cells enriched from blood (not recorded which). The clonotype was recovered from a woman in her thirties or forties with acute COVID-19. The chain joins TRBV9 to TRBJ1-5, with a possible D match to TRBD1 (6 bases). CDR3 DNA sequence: TGTGCCAGCAGCGTTGAGGCAGGGGAGCGTGTCAGCAATCAGCCCCAGCATTTT. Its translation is CASSVEAGERVSNQPQHF.